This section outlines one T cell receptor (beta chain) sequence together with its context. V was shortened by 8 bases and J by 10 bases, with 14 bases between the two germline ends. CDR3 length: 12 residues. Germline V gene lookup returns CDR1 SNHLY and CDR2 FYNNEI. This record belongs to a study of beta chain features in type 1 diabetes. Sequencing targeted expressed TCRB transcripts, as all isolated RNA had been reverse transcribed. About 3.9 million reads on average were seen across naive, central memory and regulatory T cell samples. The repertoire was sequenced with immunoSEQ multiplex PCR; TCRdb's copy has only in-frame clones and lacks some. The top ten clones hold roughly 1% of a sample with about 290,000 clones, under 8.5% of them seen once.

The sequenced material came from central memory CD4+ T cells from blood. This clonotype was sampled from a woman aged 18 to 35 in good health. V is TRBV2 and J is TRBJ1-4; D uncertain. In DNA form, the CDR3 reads TGTGCCAGCCGCCAAACCACGGGAAAACTGTTTTTT. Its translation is CASRQTTGKLFF.